The present T cell receptor beta chain was sequenced within a study of cytomegalovirus exposure and HLA in healthy donors. Germline-derived CDR1 and CDR2 are KGHSH and LQKENI. The CDR3 length is 12 residues. The V end was cut by 6 bases, the J end by 3 bases, with 8 bases between. Both 60 Vbeta primers and 13 Jbeta primers went into the PCR. TCRdb keeps only in-frame clones here, not all; method: immunoSEQ multiplex PCR. The sample carries about 69,000 clones, roughly four fifths recorded once. This sequence was found in a woman aged 55-70 years in good health and CMV-seropositive. The chain employs TRBV18 and TRBJ1-2; D not certain. Material for sequencing was PBMCs. CDR3: CASSLEDYGYTF. The CDR3 DNA reads TGTGCCAGCTCCCTCGAGGACTATGGCTACACCTTC.